This T cell receptor (beta chain) is drawn from a study of T cells in tumors after PD-1 blockade. The method was immunoSEQ multiplex PCR; TCRdb's version includes in-frame clones alone and lacks a portion of them. The table lists 45,000 to 60,000 clones, roughly 80% of them singletons. The sequencing used PBMCs, collected before anti-PD-1 treatment. This receptor was taken from a human donor with basal cell carcinoma.

CDR3 sequence (DNA): TGTGCCATCAGTGGGGACAGTCAAACCTACAATGAGCAGTTCTTC. Translation: CAISGDSQTYNEQFF. This chain connects TRBV10-3 to TRBJ2-1; 7 nucleotides line up with TRBD1. Germline V gene sequence: CDR1 ENHRY, CDR2 SYGVKD. V lost 4 bases and J lost 2; bases outside the gene matches: 5. The CDR3 has 15 residues.